Below, one T cell receptor beta chain is given with its context. These data are taken from a study of blood T cell repertoires in COVID-19. As for the study in general: T cells, B-cell-depleted T cells, or PBMCs provided the cDNA or gDNA that served as material.

Clones were read by immunoSEQ multiplex PCR, and TCRdb kept only the in-frame ones, dropping some. This table has around 620,000 clones, about 87% appearing once. Losses at the gene ends were 5 bases for V and 1 base for J; bases not matched to a gene: 7. Germline-derived CDR1 and CDR2 are MNHEY and SVGAGI. The CDR3 loop spans 15 amino acids. Sequencing was done on a sample of peripheral blood. This sequence originates from a woman younger than 30 with acute or convalescent COVID-19. This chain joins TRBV6-5 and TRBJ2-7; 8 bases match TRBD1. CDR3 loop: CASSSYRDRSYEQYF. In DNA form, the CDR3 reads TGTGCCAGCAGTAGCTACCGGGACAGGTCCTACGAGCAGTACTTC.